One T cell receptor beta chain is described in this entry. Antigen unknown. From the approximately 120-subject validation cohort, which was separate from the approximately 670-subject first cohort, the donors were drawn. The data derive from a study of cytomegalovirus exposure and HLA in healthy donors. The method was immunoSEQ multiplex PCR; TCRdb's version includes in-frame clones alone and lacks a portion of them. The data show hundreds of thousands of clones, roughly 87% seen once. Study results and caveats: The study listed 164 cytomegalovirus-associated TCR beta chains. One later analysis, an examination of the 120 validation repertoires, found that first-cohort TCR clusters tended to co-occur in them.

Germline loops: CDR1 SQVTM, CDR2 ANQGSEA. V gave up 4 bases and J gave up 3 bases, with 9 bases separating them. The CDR3 is 12 residues long. Sequencing input: PBMCs. V is TRBV29-1 and J is TRBJ1-2; no clear D gene. The origin of this receptor is a woman aged 25 to 45 in good health and CMV-seronegative. The CDR3 coding sequence is TGCAGCGTTGGGGGTTTGGACTATGGCTACACCTTC. As protein: CSVGGLDYGYTF.